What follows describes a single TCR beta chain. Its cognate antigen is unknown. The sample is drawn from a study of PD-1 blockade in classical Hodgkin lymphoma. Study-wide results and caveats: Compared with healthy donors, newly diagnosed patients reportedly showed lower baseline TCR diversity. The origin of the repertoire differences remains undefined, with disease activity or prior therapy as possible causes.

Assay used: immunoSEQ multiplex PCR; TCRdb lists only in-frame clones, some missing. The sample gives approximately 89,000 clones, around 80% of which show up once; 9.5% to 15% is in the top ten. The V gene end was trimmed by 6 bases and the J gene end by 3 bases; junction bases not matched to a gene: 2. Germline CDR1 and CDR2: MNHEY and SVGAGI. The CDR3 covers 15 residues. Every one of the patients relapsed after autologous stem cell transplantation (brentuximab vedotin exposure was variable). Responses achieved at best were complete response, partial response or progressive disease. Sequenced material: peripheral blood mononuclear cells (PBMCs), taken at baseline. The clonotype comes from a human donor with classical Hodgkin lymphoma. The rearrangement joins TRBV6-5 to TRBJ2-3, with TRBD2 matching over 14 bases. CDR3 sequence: CASRRLAGGTDTQYF. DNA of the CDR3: TGTGCCAGCAGACGACTAGCGGGAGGGACAGATACGCAGTATTTT.